This is a list of T cell receptor beta chains from one sample in a study of cytomegalovirus exposure and HLA in healthy donors. Sequenced by immunoSEQ multiplex PCR; TCRdb stores in-frame clones only, minus some. Seen here are about 330,000 clones, roughly 87% observed once, and the top ten hold over 1%. Sequenced input: PBMCs. The receptors stem from a woman aged 30 to 39 in good health and CMV-seropositive. Each CDR3 is given without its conserved first and last residue.

V	J	CDR3
TRBV28	TRBJ2-5	ASSFSEQETQY
TRBV28	TRBJ2-1	ASSAGTSGRQGF
TRBV27	TRBJ2-3	ASSLSTTDTQY
TRBV27	TRBJ2-6	ASSRITPSGANVLT
TRBV7-2	TRBJ2-7	ASTAGDRVYEQY
TRBV28	TRBJ2-7	ASRLYEQY
TRBV11-2	TRBJ1-4	ASSQDRTVREKLF
TRBV6-6	TRBJ2-1	ASSDLGQNYNEQF
TRBV4-1	TRBJ2-7	ASSQGRGQGIYEQY
TRBV6-6	TRBJ2-3	ASGTSGGDTQY
TRBV6-5	TRBJ1-1	ASSYSSSGTEAF
TRBV28	TRBJ1-2	ASRTGTGDGRGYT
TRBV7-9	TRBJ1-5	ASSLAESNQPQH
TRBV29-1	TRBJ1-2	SVAQGYT
TRBV21-1	TRBJ2-7	ASSRDYCSYEQY
TRBV9	TRBJ1-2	ASSVGWAHAGYGYT
TRBV5-6	TRBJ2-7	ASRFWGSYEQY
TRBV6-5	TRBJ2-7	ASSYEVSTGTYEQY
TRBV27	TRBJ2-1	ASSDGTSGYNEQF
TRBV19	TRBJ2-5	ASNRQGAKTQY
TRBV6-1	TRBJ1-1	ASSEARQAEAF
TRBV25-1	TRBJ1-1	ASTKGGFMNTEAF
TRBV15	TRBJ2-5	ATSRDRIPGKTQY
TRBV5-6	TRBJ1-5	ASSYGQGANQPQH
TRBV18	TRBJ2-6	ASSPQGGTSSGANVLT
TRBV27	TRBJ2-1	ASSLSVDYNEQF
TRBV11-2	TRBJ2-7	ASSLVDRPYEQY
TRBV6-4	TRBJ2-2	ASRRGTGELF
TRBV30	TRBJ1-2	AWRLMRGWNGGYT
TRBV5-4	TRBJ1-1	ASSLLGVRDAEAF
TRBV7-6	TRBJ2-7	ASSPRGRNEQY
TRBV10-1	TRBJ2-7	ASSEDARLAGIDYEQY
TRBV27	TRBJ1-1	ASSFRVSGGTEAF
TRBV9	TRBJ2-2	ASSVETNRATGELF
TRBV28	TRBJ2-7	ASVTPGQSYEQY
TRBV11-2	TRBJ1-5	ASSRTASQPQH
TRBV28	TRBJ2-2	ASSLGTGELF
TRBV4-2	TRBJ2-7	ASSRTNPGQSSYEQY
TRBV2	TRBJ2-3	ASSEGAGGTDTQY
TRBV27	TRBJ2-1	ASSLKVGSSYNEQF
TRBV2	TRBJ2-7	ASSELAGGWYEQY
TRBV4-1	TRBJ2-7	ASSQDLVPSRYEQY
TRBV27	TRBJ1-2	ASSRTGTGGPYGYT
TRBV19	TRBJ1-2	ASSQDRGDYGYT
TRBV2	TRBJ1-1	ASSEARTGNTEAF
TRBV29-1	TRBJ1-2	SVETSQYGYT
TRBV4-3	TRBJ2-1	ASSQDAGQGNEQF
TRBV29-1	TRBJ2-5	SVLPGQGARKTQY
TRBV7-9	TRBJ2-7	ASSLAGGPYEQY
TRBV5-4	TRBJ1-2	ASSKHHRGQRYGYT
TRBV11-2	TRBJ2-7	ASRGLKGVPYEQY
TRBV7-2	TRBJ2-1	ASSLGPSGTYNEQF